This TCR beta chain comes out of a study of shared clonotypes between healthy human individuals. The CDR3 runs 15 residues. Germline V gives CDR1 SGHRS, CDR2 YFSETQ. Trimming cost V 4 bases and J 2 bases; bases outside gene matches: 8. Data came from immunoSEQ multiplex PCR; TCRdb stores just in-frame clones and leaves some out. The sample includes around 2,000,000 clones, over 85% of them seen just once. This receptor was obtained from a young man in good health. This chain uses TRBV5-1 with TRBJ1-2, with TRBD1 identical over 7 bases. Sequenced: naive CD4+ T cells sorted from blood. Subset described: CD45RA+ positively selected. This chain's CDR3 is CASSQVGQPNYGYTF. Here the CDR3 DNA reads TGCGCCAGCAGCCAAGTGGGACAGCCGAACTATGGCTACACCTTC.